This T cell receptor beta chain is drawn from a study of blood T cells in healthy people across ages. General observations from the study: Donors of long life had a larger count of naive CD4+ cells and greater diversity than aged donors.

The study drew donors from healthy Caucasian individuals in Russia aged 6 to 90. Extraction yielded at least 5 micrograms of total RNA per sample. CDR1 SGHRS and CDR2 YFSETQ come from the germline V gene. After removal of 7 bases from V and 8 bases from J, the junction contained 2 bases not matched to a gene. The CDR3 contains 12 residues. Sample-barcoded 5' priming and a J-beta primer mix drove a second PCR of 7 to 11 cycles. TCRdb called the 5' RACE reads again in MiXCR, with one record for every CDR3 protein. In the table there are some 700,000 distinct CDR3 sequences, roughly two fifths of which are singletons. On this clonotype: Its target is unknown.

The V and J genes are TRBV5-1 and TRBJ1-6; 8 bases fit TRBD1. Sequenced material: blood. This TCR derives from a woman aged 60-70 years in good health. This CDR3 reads CASAGQDSPLHF. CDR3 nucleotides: TGCGCCAGCGCGGGACAGGATTCACCCCTCCACTTT.